The 23 T cell receptor beta chains below come from one sample, sequenced in a study of blood T cell repertoires in COVID-19. Clones were sequenced by immunoSEQ multiplex PCR, and TCRdb holds only the in-frame ones, with some missing. The sample holds roughly 150,000 clones, 83% seen once. Material: peripheral blood. The receptors stem from a woman in her 70s who had recovered from COVID-19.

The rearrangement links TRBV18 to TRBJ1-2; D unclear. The CDR3 runs to 13 residues. Germline V CDR1 and CDR2: KGHSH, LQKENI. Trimming left V 2 bases short and J 10 bases short, with 14 bases between. DNA for the CDR3: TGTGCCAGCTCACCAGGGGTTATGGGAGCCTACACCTTC. Its translation: CASSPGVMGAYTF.

The chain couples TRBV3-1 (or the pseudogene TRBV3-2) to TRBJ1-2; TRBD1 matches at 7 bases. Trimming took 4 bases from V and 4 from J; bases not matched to a gene: 6. The CDR3 covers 14 residues. CDR1 and CDR2 (germline): LGHDT, YNNKEL (reference sequence). CDR3 residues: CASSLGTALYGYTF. The CDR3 bases are TGTGCCAGCAGCCTGGGGACAGCCCTCTATGGCTACACCTTC.

V and J are TRBV11-2 and TRBJ2-2; TRBD2 agrees at 10 bases. Trimming took 3 bases from V and 6 from J; bases not matched to a gene: 7. Germline values: CDR1 SGHAT, CDR2 FQNNGV. This CDR3 region has 16 residues. The CDR3 region has the DNA TGTGCCAGCAGCTTGGGAGCTAGCGGGAGTTCCGGGGAGCTGTTTTTT. It is translated as CASSLGASGSSGELFF. Full variable domain (remainder filled in from reference TRBV11-2 and TRBJ2-2): EAGVAQSPRYKIIEKRQSVAFWCNPISGHATLYWYQQILGQGPKLLIQFQNNGVVDDSQLPKDRFSAERLKGVDSTLKIQPAKLEDSAVYLCASSLGASGSSGELFFGEGSRLTVL.

This chain connects TRBV18 to TRBJ2-3; 9 bases align to TRBD2. CDR1 is KGHSH and CDR2 is LQKENI in the germline V gene. CDR3 size: 18 residues. Trimming removed 5 bases from V and 0 bases from J; junction bases left unmatched: 12. The CDR3 bases are TGTGCCAGCTCAGGTCTAGCGGGGCTAGAACCTAGCACAGATACGCAGTATTTT. The encoded protein is CASSGLAGLEPSTDTQYF.

V and J are TRBV18 and TRBJ2-1; weak D call: TRBD1 (6 bases). Trimming left V 3 bases short and J 1 base short, with 13 bases between. This CDR3 is built from 16 residues. Germline CDR1 reads KGHSH; CDR2 reads LQKENI. The CDR3 nucleotides are TGTGCCAGCTCACCGGGGGCAGGGGTGTCCTACAATGAGCAGTTCTTC. The encoded protein is CASSPGAGVSYNEQFF.

This clone occurred once. In DNA, the CDR3 is TGTGCCTGGAGCGGGGGGACTAGCGGGAGGTGGGGCACAGATACGCAGTATTTT. Its protein product is CAWSGGTSGRWGTDTQYF. The V call is TRBV30, the J call TRBJ2-3, with 15 bases that match TRBD2. Unmatched junction bases numbered 8, after V lost 3 bases and J lost 1 base. This CDR3 has 18 residues. Germline lookup yields CDR1 GTSNPN and CDR2 SVGIG (reference sequence).

The rearrangement joins TRBV19 to TRBJ2-1; possible D gene TRBD1, 7 bases. Germline assignment: CDR1 LNHDA and CDR2 SQIVND (reference sequence). The CDR3 is 15 amino acids. Between the trimmed V and J ends, which lost 4 bases and 10 bases, there was a span of 20 bases. CDR3 bases: TGTGCCAGTAGTAAGGGGGGTTCAAGGGGACAGGAGCAGTTCTTC. It codes for CASSKGGSRGQEQFF.

The chain couples TRBV10-3 to TRBJ1-2; D is perhaps TRBD1 (6 bases). The CDR3 is 12 residues long. CDR1 and CDR2 from the germline V gene are ENHRY and SYGVKD. Trimming shortened V by 6 bases and J by 5 bases, and 10 bases separated the two germline ends. The DNA of the CDR3 is TGTGCCATCAGCAGGGGAACGTATGGCTACACCTTC. The encoded protein is CAISRGTYGYTF.

The chain recombines TRBV9 with TRBJ2-2; 7 nucleotides line up with TRBD2. CDR3 length: 15 amino acids. CDR1 and CDR2 (germline): SGDLS, YYNGEE. V lost 3 bases and J lost 5; bases outside the gene matches: 7. Written as DNA, the CDR3 is TGTGCCAGCAGCGGACTAGCCACGGGGACCGGGGAGCTGTTTTTT. This translates into CASSGLATGTGELFF.

This sequence joins TRBV6-5 and TRBJ2-1; D not certain. This CDR3 comprises 12 residues. Per germline, CDR1 MNHEY and CDR2 SVGAGI. The ends were cut back, 0 bases at V and 7 bases at J, with 4 bases in the middle. The CDR3 region is CASSYSRNEQFF. CDR3 DNA: TGTGCCAGCAGTTACTCTCGGAATGAGCAGTTCTTC.

The chain's CDR3 is CASSLYPGQTGTEAFF. The CDR3 region has the DNA TGTGCCAGCAGTTTATATCCGGGCCAAACGGGGACTGAAGCTTTCTTT. The chain combines TRBV27 with TRBJ1-1, with D hard to call. V was shortened by 1 base and J by 5 bases, with 17 bases between the two germline ends. The CDR3 loop spans 16 amino acids. Germline CDR1 is MNHEY and CDR2 is SMNVEV (reference sequence).

CDR3 sequence reads: CASSIEGQGWAGELFF. The CDR3 DNA reads as TGTGCCAGTAGTATAGAGGGCCAGGGCTGGGCCGGGGAGCTGTTTTTT. The chain uses TRBV19 and TRBJ2-2, with D tentatively TRBD1 (5 bases). The CDR3 has 16 amino acids. Germline CDR1 and CDR2: LNHDA and SQIVND (reference sequence). Deletions cut 0 bases from V and 6 bases from J, with 14 bases between.

The chain employs TRBV3-1 (or the pseudogene TRBV3-2) and TRBJ1-5, with TRBD1 matching 7 bases. CDR3 length: 16 amino acids. Germline lookup yields CDR1 LGHDT and CDR2 YNNKEL (reference sequence). V lost 0 bases, J lost 10 bases, and 12 bases stayed unmatched. Here the CDR3 DNA reads TGTGCCAGCAGCCAAGATCTTCCGTCAGGGGGGCGACCCCAGCATTTT. Protein sequence: CASSQDLPSGGRPQHF.

This clone showed up many times. This chain joins TRBV27 and TRBJ2-3; possible D gene TRBD2, 6 bases. The CDR3 spans 14 residues. CDR1 and CDR2 from the germline V gene are MNHEY and SMNVEV (reference sequence). The V and J ends lost 2 bases and 10 bases respectively, with 16 bases between them. In nucleotides, the CDR3 is TGTGCCAGCAGTTTAGCCGGGAGAATAAGGCCGCAGTATTTT. It codes for CASSLAGRIRPQYF.

The gene calls are TRBV19 and TRBJ2-7; unclear D gene. Germline V gene data show CDR1 as LNHDA and CDR2 as SQIVND (reference sequence). CDR3 size: 13 residues. The V gene lost 2 bases and the J gene lost 7 bases, with 12 bases spanning the gap. Written as DNA, the CDR3 is TGTGCCAGTAGTATATCTCTAAGGCGGGAGCAGTACTTC. Translated: CASSISLRREQYF.

V is TRBV3-1 (or the pseudogene TRBV3-2) and J is TRBJ2-6; D is perhaps TRBD2 (6 bases). Trimming stripped 4 bases from V and 3 bases from J, with 7 bases between. From germline, CDR1 is LGHDT and CDR2 YNNKEL (reference sequence). The CDR3 has 14 residues. Here the CDR3 DNA reads TGTGCCAGCAGCCCCGGGGGTGGGGCCAACGTCCTGACTTTC. As protein: CASSPGGGANVLTF.

Here the CDR3 DNA reads TGTGCCAGCAGGGTGGGGCCGGACTATGGCTACACCTTC. Its protein is CASRVGPDYGYTF. The chain couples TRBV6-5 to TRBJ1-2, with D perhaps TRBD1 (5 bases). The CDR3 has 13 residues. The V end lost 6 bases, the J end lost 3 bases, and 11 bases lay between the germline ends. Germline V gene sequence: CDR1 MNHEY, CDR2 SVGAGI.

In its sample, this clone was seen a few times. The chain has TRBV28 and TRBJ1-2; maybe TRBD1 (6 bases). There are 13 residues in the CDR3. Deletions cut 5 bases from V and 2 bases from J, with 9 bases between. Germline CDR1 and CDR2: MDHEN and SYDVKM. The CDR3 loop reads CASSQGTNYGYTF. CDR3 bases: TGTGCCAGCAGTCAGGGGACGAACTATGGCTACACCTTC.

The chain carries TRBV7-2 and TRBJ2-3, with a tentative D call TRBD1 (5 bases). The V end was cut by 0 bases, the J end by 5 bases, with 12 bases between. The germline V gene encodes CDR1 SGHTA and CDR2 FQGNSA. This CDR3 comprises 15 residues. CDR3 nucleotide sequence: TGTGCCAGCAGCTTAGCCCGACAGTGGGGAGATACGCAGTATTTT. Its protein is CASSLARQWGDTQYF.

The chain employs TRBV23-1 and TRBJ2-1, with 8 bases fitting TRBD2. TRBV23-1 is an ORF; its function is uncertain. The CDR3 runs 20 residues. The V and J ends lost 2 bases and 9 bases, in that order; junction bases with no gene match: 24. In DNA, the CDR3 is TGCGCCAGCAGTCAAGGCTCCTACACACCAAGCGGGAGCCCCCAGGGTGAGCAGTTCTTC. Protein: CASSQGSYTPSGSPQGEQFF.

The J gene is TRBJ1-1, the V gene TRBV12-3 or TRBV12-4; possibly TRBD1 for D (5 bases). This CDR3 is built from 12 residues. With 2 bases removed from V and 7 bases from J, the gap between germline ends came to 8 bases. The DNA of the CDR3 is TGTGCCAGCAGTTTATCGGGGGGTGAAGCTTTCTTT. It codes for CASSLSGGEAFF.

The CDR3 sequence: CASSERGGPGGDTQYF. The CDR3 nucleotides are TGTGCCAGCAGTGAACGAGGCGGCCCCGGGGGAGATACGCAGTATTTT. The gene calls are TRBV6-1 and TRBJ2-3; the D gene is possibly TRBD2 (6 bases). The germline CDR1 and CDR2 sequences are MNHNS and SASEGT. This CDR3 region has 16 residues. Between the trimmed V and J ends, which lost 2 bases and 5 bases, there was a span of 17 bases.

The chain joins TRBV19 to TRBJ2-7; D is possibly TRBD2 (5 bases). Germline assignment: CDR1 LNHDA and CDR2 SQIVND (reference sequence). This CDR3 has 13 amino acids. V gave up 6 bases and J gave up 0 bases, with 9 bases separating them. CDR3 protein: CASRSRGSYEQYF. CDR3 nucleotides: TGTGCCAGTAGGTCCCGGGGCTCCTACGAGCAGTACTTC. The full variable domain, in which reference TRBV19 and TRBJ2-7 provide the parts outside the CDR3, is DGGITQSPKYLFRKEGQNVTLSCEQNLNHDAMYWYRQDPGQGLRLIYYSQIVNDFQKGDIAEGYSVSREKKESFPLTVTSAQKNPTAFYLCASRSRGSYEQYFGPGTRLTVT.